This TCR beta chain was identified in a study of blood T cell repertoires in COVID-19. The V gene lost 7 bases and the J gene lost 10 bases, with 22 bases spanning the gap. The germline V gene encodes CDR1 MNHEY and CDR2 SVGAGI. This CDR3 is 14 amino acids long. The protocol was immunoSEQ multiplex PCR, while the TCRdb copy is restricted to in-frame clones and leaves out a portion. The top ten clones hold under 2% of a sample with 150,000 to 200,000 clones, more than 85% of them seen once. Sequenced sample: peripheral blood. The sequence came from an older woman with COVID-19, enrolled during active disease. The V gene is TRBV6-5, the J gene TRBJ1-1; a weak D match, TRBD1 (6 bases). The CDR3 loop is CASTDVGGLSGAFF. The CDR3 DNA reads TGTGCCAGCACCGACGTCGGGGGGCTCTCGGGAGCTTTCTTT.